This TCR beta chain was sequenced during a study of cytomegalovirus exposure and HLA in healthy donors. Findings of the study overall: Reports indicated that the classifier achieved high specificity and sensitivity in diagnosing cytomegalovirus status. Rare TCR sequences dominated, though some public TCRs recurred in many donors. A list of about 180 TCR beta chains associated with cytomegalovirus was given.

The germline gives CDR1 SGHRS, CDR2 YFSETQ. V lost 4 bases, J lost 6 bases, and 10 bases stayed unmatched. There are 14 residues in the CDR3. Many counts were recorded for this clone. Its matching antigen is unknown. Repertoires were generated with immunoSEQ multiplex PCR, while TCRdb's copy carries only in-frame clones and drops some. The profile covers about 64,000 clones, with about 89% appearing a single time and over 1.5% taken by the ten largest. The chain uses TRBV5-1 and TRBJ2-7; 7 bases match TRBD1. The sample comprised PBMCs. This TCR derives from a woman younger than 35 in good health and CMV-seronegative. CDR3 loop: CASSEQGSSLEQYF. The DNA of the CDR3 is TGCGCCAGCAGCGAACAGGGGTCGTCGCTCGAGCAGTACTTC.